Shown below are 26 T cell receptor beta chains from a single sample sequenced in a study of T cell therapy after organ transplantation (dated by TCRdb to between 2018 and 2020). Interpreted using the paper, the time point label stands for: before start of T cell therapy. Antigens for these TCRs are unknown. To prepare the library, the immunoSEQ multiplex PCR assay was applied. TCRdb stores this immuneACCESS table with in-frame sequences only. Part of the clones is absent; in the studies checked, under half of the shortfall reflects unresolved V genes, and no reason is known for the rest. The sample contains roughly 2,400 clones, less than 75% of them found a single time. The top ten clones comprise approximately 35% of the sample. The material was CD8+ T cells from blood, obtained before autologous CMV-specific T cell therapy. Receptors were obtained from a human patient who had received a solid organ transplant and had CMV disease.

The chain carries TRBV21-1 and TRBJ1-5; the table's D call TRBD1 went unverified against the DNA. TRBV21-1 corresponds to a pseudogene. CDR3 length: 14 amino acids. The CDR3 nucleotides are TGTGCCAGCAGTTCCTCGACAGGTTATCAGCCCCAGCATTTT. Translation: CASSSSTGYQPQHF.

V usage is TRBV29-1 and J usage is TRBJ2-7; TRBD1 might be the D (6 bases). V lost 0 bases, J lost 3 bases, and 15 bases lay in between. The CDR3 contains 15 residues. Germline assignment: CDR1 SQVTM and CDR2 ANQGSEA. CDR3 DNA: TGCAGCGTTGAAGAGGAGGACAGACGAGACTACGAGCAGTACTTC. This gives the protein CSVEEEDRRDYEQYF.

This clone has only one observation. This sequence joins TRBV28 and TRBJ1-5; TRBD1 is a possible D gene (5 bases). This CDR3 has 15 residues. V lost 6 bases to trimming and J lost 7 bases, with 19 bases between them. CDR1 is MDHEN and CDR2 is SYDVKM in the germline V gene. Here the CDR3 DNA reads TGTGCCAGCAGCACCCTCCTCGGGACGGACCAGCCCCAGCATTTT. Residues: CASSTLLGTDQPQHF. Together with reference TRBV28 and TRBJ1-5, the CDR3 gives the full variable domain: DVKVTQSSRYLVKRTGEKVFLECVQDMDHENMFWYRQDPGLGLRLIYFSYDVKMKEKGDIPEGYSVSREKKERFSLILESASTNQTSMYLCASSTLLGTDQPQHFGDGTRLSIL.

The chain joins TRBV7-2 to TRBJ2-3; TRBD2 matches 11 bases. The CDR3 sequence is 16 residues long. V shed 1 base, J shed 7 bases, and the junction held 7 bases outside the gene matches. Germline lookup yields CDR1 SGHTA and CDR2 FQGNSA. The CDR3 DNA follows: TGTGCCAGCAGCTTAGAACTAGCGGGAGTAGGAAATACGCAGTATTTT. As protein: CASSLELAGVGNTQYF.

A few counts support this clone. The J gene is TRBJ1-2, the V gene TRBV5-4, with 7 nucleotides matching TRBD1. The germline V gene encodes CDR1 SGHNT and CDR2 YYREEE (reference sequence). The CDR3 covers 11 residues. Trimming cost V 3 bases and J 7 bases; bases outside gene matches: 0. CDR3 protein: CASSWDSGYTF. As DNA, the CDR3 is TGTGCCAGCAGCTGGGACAGTGGCTACACCTTC.

The genes are TRBV6-1 and TRBJ1-1; D remains ambiguous. This CDR3 contains 11 residues. The V end was cut by 5 bases, the J end by 7 bases, with 8 bases between. Germline assignment: CDR1 MNHNS and CDR2 SASEGT. CDR3 in amino acids: CASSYPNEAFF. The CDR3 DNA sequence: TGTGCCAGCAGTTACCCGAATGAAGCTTTCTTT.

V usage is TRBV18 and J usage is TRBJ2-1; D is possibly TRBD2 (6 bases). V was pared by 2 bases and J by 6 bases, with 14 bases between. CDR3 size: 15 residues. CDR1 and CDR2 from the germline V gene are KGHSH and LQKENI. The CDR3 region has the DNA TGTGCCAGCTCACCAGGCCCTAGCGTTGGCAATGAGCAGTTCTTC. This translates into CASSPGPSVGNEQFF.

The chain uses TRBV7-3 and TRBJ2-3; 8 bases align to TRBD2. V gave up 1 base and J gave up 5 bases; unmatched junction bases: 17. This CDR3 region has 19 residues. CDR1 and CDR2 (germline): SGHTA, FQGTGA. The CDR3 nucleotides read TGTGCCAGCAGCTTAATGACCGGGGGGAGCGGGAGCGTAATAGATACGCAGTATTTT. Encoded protein: CASSLMTGGSGSVIDTQYF.

This rearrangement joins TRBV4-3 to TRBJ2-7, with 13 nucleotides matching TRBD2. The CDR3 is 15 residues long. The germline CDR1 and CDR2 sequences are LGHNA and YSLEER. J was trimmed by 2 bases and V by 3 bases; bases with no gene match: 1. CDR3 in amino acids: CASSHGTSGTYEQYF. DNA of the CDR3: TGCGCCAGCAGCCACGGGACTAGCGGGACCTACGAGCAGTACTTC.

The CDR3 reads CASSPQGSYEQYF. The CDR3 nucleotides are TGTGCCAGCAGTCCACAGGGTAGCTACGAGCAGTACTTC. The gene calls are TRBV5-8 and TRBJ2-7; possible D gene TRBD1, 6 bases. V lost 5 bases to trimming and J lost 3 bases, with 12 bases between them. In germline, CDR1 is SGHTS, CDR2 YDEGEE. This CDR3 contains 13 residues.

This rearrangement joins TRBV6-5 to TRBJ1-2; 11 bases align to TRBD1. The CDR3 consists of 14 residues. Germline CDR1 MNHEY, CDR2 SVGAGI. V dropped 4 bases and J dropped 7; count of bases not matched to a gene: 5. Here the CDR3 DNA reads TGTGCCAGCAGTTCCGGACAGGGGGCGGTTGGCTACACCTTC. Protein product: CASSSGQGAVGYTF.

The chain carries TRBV28 and TRBJ2-7, with D perhaps given as TRBD1 or TRBD2 (5 bases each). Germline-derived CDR1 and CDR2 are MDHEN and SYDVKM. Trimming removed 10 bases from V and 2 bases from J, with 12 bases in between. The CDR3 extends over 12 amino acids. The CDR3, as DNA: TGTGCCACCGGGACGGGCCCCTACGAGCAGTACTTC. Protein: CATGTGPYEQYF.

The chain couples TRBV19 to TRBJ2-1; 10 nucleotides match TRBD1. V was pared by 10 bases and J by 0 bases, with 6 bases of the junction left unmatched. Germline CDR1 reads LNHDA; CDR2 reads SQIVND (reference sequence). The CDR3 is 15 residues long. CDR3 sequence (DNA): TGTGCCACCGACAGGGGGCTGAACTCCTACAATGAGCAGTTCTTC. Protein product: CATDRGLNSYNEQFF. Together with reference TRBV19 and TRBJ2-1, the CDR3 gives the full variable domain: DGGITQSPKYLFRKEGQNVTLSCEQNLNHDAMYWYRQDPGQGLRLIYYSQIVNDFQKGDIAEGYSVSREKKESFPLTVTSAQKNPTAFYLCATDRGLNSYNEQFFGPGTRLTVL.

The chain links TRBV6-4 to TRBJ1-5; D is ambiguous. With 3 bases removed from V and 1 base from J, the gap between germline ends came to 4 bases. Germline V lookup: CDR1 MRHNA, CDR2 SNTAGT. This CDR3 contains 13 residues. CDR3 residues: CASSEGSNQPQHF. Written as DNA, the CDR3 is TGTGCCAGCAGTGAAGGGAGCAATCAGCCCCAGCATTTT.

This chain uses TRBV5-1 with TRBJ2-1; TRBD1 or TRBD2 may be the D gene (5 bases each). Germline V gene data show CDR1 as SGHRS and CDR2 as YFSETQ. The CDR3 covers 16 residues. With 4 bases removed from V and 1 base from J, the gap between germline ends came to 15 bases. CDR3 sequence (DNA): TGCGCCAGCAGCCTGCCAGGGAGAGGGTCCTACAATGAGCAGTTCTTC. Protein: CASSLPGRGSYNEQFF.

This clone was found a few times. This chain joins TRBV6-6 and TRBJ2-7; D gene ambiguous. The CDR3 extends over 12 amino acids. Germline CDR1 and CDR2: MNHNY and SVGAGI (reference sequence). V lost 6 bases and J lost 1, with 7 bases in between. The CDR3 nucleotides are TGTGCCAGCAGATCAGAGTCCTACGAGCAGTACTTC. Residues: CASRSESYEQYF.

The V gene is TRBV27, the J gene TRBJ2-7; 7 positions agree with TRBD2. After removal of 2 bases from V and 4 bases from J, the junction contained 8 bases not matched to a gene. Germline CDR1 and CDR2: MNHEY and SMNVEV (reference sequence). CDR3 length: 15 amino acids. DNA for the CDR3: TGTGCCAGCAGTTTAATTGGGGGGGAGATGTACGAGCAGTACTTC. Amino acid sequence: CASSLIGGEMYEQYF.

The chain joins TRBV4-3 to TRBJ2-7; TRBD2 matches 7 bases. Germline V gene sequence: CDR1 LGHNA, CDR2 YSLEER. This CDR3 spans 15 amino acids. Trimming removed 3 bases from V and 0 bases from J; junction bases left unmatched: 5. CDR3 nucleotide sequence: TGCGCCAGCAGCCACATATGGACTAGCTCCTACGAGCAGTACTTC. As protein: CASSHIWTSSYEQYF.

A few counts support this clone. The gene calls are TRBV9 and TRBJ2-2; D might be TRBD1 (5 bases). CDR1 SGDLS and CDR2 YYNGEE come from the germline V gene. This CDR3 is 16 amino acids long. Trimming shortened V by 4 bases and J by 5 bases, and 18 bases separated the two germline ends. The CDR3 DNA reads as TGTGCCAGCAGCCCTCGCTCAGGGCTAGAGACCGGGGAGCTGTTTTTT. Amino acids: CASSPRSGLETGELFF.

V usage is TRBV19 and J usage is TRBJ2-7; 8 nucleotides match TRBD1. The germline V gene encodes CDR1 LNHDA and CDR2 SQIVND (reference sequence). The CDR3 is 13 residues long. V lost 6 bases and J lost 3; bases outside the gene matches: 4. The CDR3, as DNA: TGTGCCAGTAGCACAACAGGGGGCTACGAGCAGTACTTC. It specifies CASSTTGGYEQYF.

The V call is TRBV2, the J call TRBJ2-7; TRBD1 is a possible D gene (5 bases). The V gene lost 0 bases and the J gene lost 5 bases, with 17 bases spanning the gap. The CDR3 contains 16 residues. CDR1 SNHLY and CDR2 FYNNEI come from the germline V gene. CDR3: CASSEAGAKGVNEQYF. DNA for the CDR3: TGTGCCAGCAGTGAAGCGGGTGCCAAAGGGGTCAACGAGCAGTACTTC.

Here the CDR3 DNA reads TGTGCCTCAGAAGGGGAGTACAATGAGCAGTTCTTC. Protein product: CASEGEYNEQFF. J is TRBJ2-1 and V is TRBV13; D might be TRBD1 or TRBD2, each matching 5 bases. V lost 11 bases, J lost 4 bases, and 12 bases lay in between. The CDR3 length is 12 residues. Germline CDR1 PRHDT, CDR2 FYEKMQ (reference sequence).

The chain is built from TRBV6-6 and TRBJ2-3; D is uncertain. Germline CDR1 and CDR2: MNHNY and SVGAGI (reference sequence). The CDR3 has 11 residues. With 2 bases removed from V and 4 bases from J, the gap between germline ends came to 1 base. The chain's CDR3 is CASSYPDTQYF. DNA of the CDR3: TGTGCCAGCAGTTACCCAGATACGCAGTATTTT.

This rearrangement joins TRBV6-5 to TRBJ2-1, with 11 nucleotides matching TRBD2. Trimming cost V 6 bases and J 10 bases; bases outside gene matches: 11. Germline loops: CDR1 MNHEY, CDR2 SVGAGI. The CDR3 spans 15 residues. In DNA form, the CDR3 reads TGTGCCAGCAGGGATTTAGCGGGAGGGGCGGACGAGCAGTTCTTC. Protein sequence: CASRDLAGGADEQFF.

The chain is built from TRBV28 and TRBJ1-5; weak D call: TRBD1 (6 bases). V lost 7 bases and J 6 bases, leaving 16 bases between the germline ends. The CDR3 length is 14 residues. The V gene's germline CDR1 is MDHEN and CDR2 SYDVKM. CDR3 protein: CASILTGNSQPQHF. The CDR3 region has the DNA TGTGCCAGCATATTAACAGGGAATTCTCAGCCCCAGCATTTT.

The chain joins TRBV9 to TRBJ1-2, with 7 bases identical to TRBD1. The CDR3 has 14 residues. The V gene end was trimmed by 6 bases and the J gene end by 4 bases; junction bases not matched to a gene: 9. Germline assignment: CDR1 SGDLS and CDR2 YYNGEE. This chain's CDR3 is CASTTGKDGYGYTF. In nucleotides, the CDR3 is TGTGCCAGCACGACAGGGAAGGATGGCTATGGCTACACCTTC.